The clone carrying this T cell receptor (beta chain) occurred once. Its antigen is unidentified. V lost 4 bases and J 2 bases, leaving 6 bases between the germline ends. This CDR3 has 13 residues. Germline V gene lookup returns CDR1 MNHNY and CDR2 SVGAGI (reference sequence). The data were obtained in a study of cytomegalovirus exposure and HLA in healthy donors. Study observations and caveats: Accurate prediction of most subjects' HLA-A and HLA-B alleles from TCR beta sequences was reported.

PCR used 60 Vbeta primers and 13 Jbeta primers. The assay was immunoSEQ multiplex PCR, and TCRdb's table has in-frame clones only and misses some. This sample has over 85,000 clones, with around 78% found just once. The chain recombines TRBV6-6 with TRBJ1-5; a possible D gene is TRBD1 (6 bases). The sample consisted of PBMCs. The source is a man younger than 45 in good health and CMV-seronegative. The CDR3: CASSSGGNQPQHF. CDR3 nucleotide sequence: TGTGCCAGCAGTTCAGGGGGCAATCAGCCCCAGCATTTT.